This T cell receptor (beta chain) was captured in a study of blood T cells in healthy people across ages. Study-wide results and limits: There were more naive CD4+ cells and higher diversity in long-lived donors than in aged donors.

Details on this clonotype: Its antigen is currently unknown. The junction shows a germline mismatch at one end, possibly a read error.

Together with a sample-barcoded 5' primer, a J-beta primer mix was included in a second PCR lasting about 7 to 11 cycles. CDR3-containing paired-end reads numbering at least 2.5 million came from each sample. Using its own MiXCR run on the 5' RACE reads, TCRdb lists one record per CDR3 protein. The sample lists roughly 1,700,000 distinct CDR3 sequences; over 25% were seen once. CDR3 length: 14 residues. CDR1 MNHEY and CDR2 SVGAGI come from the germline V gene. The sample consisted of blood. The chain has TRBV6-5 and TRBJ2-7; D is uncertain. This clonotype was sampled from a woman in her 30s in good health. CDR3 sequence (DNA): TGTGCCGGCAGTTACTCGGGCGGATCCTACGAGCAGTACTTC. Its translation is CAGSYSGGSYEQYF.